The rows below give T cell receptor beta chains drawn from one sample of a study of CD8 T cells in Susac syndrome. A single record per CDR3 protein comes from TCRdb applying MiXCR to the immunoSEQ multiplex PCR reads. The sample lists about 160,000 distinct CDR3 sequences; roughly 95% were seen once. Sequenced material: CD4+ T cells from PBMCs. Receptors were obtained from a human donor in good health. CDR3s include the opening cysteine and the closing phenylalanine or tryptophan. D genes are given only for firm matches. A row's size may be missing; if present it is once, few, many or a size class.

D gene: TRBD1
V gene: TRBV9
clone size: -
J gene: TRBJ2-5
CDR3 DNA: TGTGCCAGCAGCCCGACAGGGACGGAGACCCAGTACTTC
CDR3 protein: CASSPTGTETQYF

D gene: -
V gene: TRBV9
clone size: -
J gene: TRBJ2-4
CDR3 DNA: TGTGCCAGCAGCGCGACGGTAGCCAAAAACATTCAGTACTTC
CDR3 protein: CASSATVAKNIQYF

D gene: -
V gene: TRBV7-3
clone size: -
J gene: TRBJ2-6
CDR3 DNA: TGTGCCAGCAGCCTATACACAGTCTCTGGGGCCAACGTCCTGACTTTC
CDR3 protein: CASSLYTVSGANVLTF

D gene: TRBD1
V gene: TRBV30
clone size: -
J gene: TRBJ2-2
CDR3 DNA: TGTGCCTGGGACAGGGGGGGGACCGGGGAGCTGTTTTTT
CDR3 protein: CAWDRGGTGELFF

D gene: -
V gene: TRBV5-1
clone size: -
J gene: TRBJ2-1
CDR3 DNA: TGCGCCAGCAGCCTACAGGATAGCTCCTACAATGAGCAGTTCTTC
CDR3 protein: CASSLQDSSYNEQFF

D gene: -
V gene: TRBV29-1
clone size: once
J gene: TRBJ1-1
CDR3 DNA: TGCAGCGTTTTTACGAACACTGAAGCTTTCTTT
CDR3 protein: CSVFTNTEAFF

D gene: -
V gene: TRBV7-2
clone size: once
J gene: TRBJ2-5
CDR3 DNA: TGTGCCAGCAGTTTCCAGGGGGGGGCTGGGGAGACCCAGTACTTC
CDR3 protein: CASSFQGGAGETQYF

D gene: -
V gene: TRBV5-1
clone size: -
J gene: TRBJ2-7
CDR3 DNA: TGCGCCAGCAGCACGCGTCCCAGGGGAGAGACCTACGAGCAGTACTTC
CDR3 protein: CASSTRPRGETYEQYF

D gene: -
V gene: TRBV20-1
clone size: -
J gene: TRBJ1-2
CDR3 DNA: TGCAGTGCCATGAGCTTCTATGGCTACACCTTC
CDR3 protein: CSAMSFYGYTF

D gene: -
V gene: TRBV20-1
clone size: -
J gene: TRBJ1-1
CDR3 DNA: TGCAGTGCTAGATTCCCCGGAGGGGCTGAAGCTTTCTTT
CDR3 protein: CSARFPGGAEAFF

D gene: -
V gene: TRBV3-1
clone size: -
J gene: TRBJ1-6
CDR3 DNA: TGTGCCAGCAGCCAAGACGAGGTCCCCAATTCACCCCTCCACTTT
CDR3 protein: CASSQDEVPNSPLHF